The entry that follows covers one T cell receptor (beta chain) sequence. Its antigen is not known. This sample is drawn from a study of Tregs in tolerant kidney transplant recipients. Across the study: The nonmyeloablative bone marrow transplants came from related graft donors, with transient mixed chimerism.

Unstimulated Tregs (CD4+CD25+CD127-) and CD4+CD25- non-Tregs were sorted from PBMCs. Study-wide findings and caveats: Expanding Tregs on activated donor B cells appeared to best identify donor-specific TCRbeta clones. Tolerant patients' donor-specific Tregs expanded beyond overall Tregs, suggesting antigen-driven growth.

Trimming at V came to 4 bases and at J to 14 bases, leaving 13 bases not matched to a gene. The CDR3 consists of 13 residues. From germline, CDR1 is SGHRS and CDR2 YFSETQ. Some clones are missing from TCRdb's copy, which holds only in-frame ones; the method was immunoSEQ multiplex PCR. The data show 98,000 or so clones, with nearly 90% seen just once and nearly 0.35% held by the top ten. This sample comprised CD4+ T cells from blood, obtained before the transplant. The sequence came from a human donor who received a combined kidney and bone marrow transplant. The chain carries TRBV5-1 and TRBJ2-3; the match to TRBD2 covers 7 bases. In nucleotides, the CDR3 is TGCGCCAGCAGCCAGAGCGGGACGATAGTCTGGTATTTT. Translation gives CASSQSGTIVWYF.